The 31 T cell receptor beta chains in this list originate from one sample, sequenced in a study of blood T cell repertoires in COVID-19. Measured with immunoSEQ multiplex PCR; TCRdb has only the in-frame clones, and not every one. Here the sample spans fewer than 150,000 clones, around 90% being singletons. The source material was peripheral blood. Receptors originate from a human donor in a cohort sampled during active COVID-19.

This clone was observed at least ten times. The gene calls are TRBV27 and TRBJ1-2; D is possibly TRBD1 (5 bases). CDR3 length equals 15 residues. Germline V gene sequence: CDR1 MNHEY, CDR2 SMNVEV (reference sequence). Deletions cut 5 bases from V and 1 base from J, with 14 bases between. CDR3 sequence reads: CASSRRPTDNYGYTF. The CDR3 DNA reads as TGTGCCAGCAGTCGTAGGCCGACAGATAACTATGGCTACACCTTC.

The genes are TRBV7-6 and TRBJ2-5; 7 positions agree with TRBD1. The CDR3 totals 15 residues. Looked up from germline, CDR1 is SGHVS and CDR2 is FNYEAQ. Trimming cost V 1 base and J 4 bases; bases outside gene matches: 6. In nucleotides, the CDR3 is TGTGCCAGCAGCTTAGGGACAGGTCGGCGAGAGACCCAGTACTTC. The encoded protein is CASSLGTGRRETQYF.

The chain combines TRBV30 with TRBJ1-6; possible D gene TRBD1, 6 bases. The germline V gene encodes CDR1 GTSNPN and CDR2 SVGIG (reference sequence). V was clipped by 8 bases and J by 7 bases, with 15 bases between them. The CDR3 is 13 residues long. The CDR3 protein is CAGGRTANSPLHF. CDR3 DNA: TGTGCCGGGGGAAGGACAGCGAATTCACCCCTCCACTTT.

The chain uses TRBV19 and TRBJ1-5; the match to TRBD1 covers 10 bases. The CDR3 extends over 16 amino acids. The trim removed 2 bases at V and 2 bases at J, leaving 3 bases unmatched. Germline lookup yields CDR1 LNHDA and CDR2 SQIVND (reference sequence). The CDR3 DNA sequence: TGTGCCAGTAGTATAAGACAGGGGGCCCGCAATCAGCCCCAGCATTTT. Translation gives CASSIRQGARNQPQHF.

The genes are TRBV29-1 and TRBJ2-7; possibly TRBD2 for D (5 bases). The CDR3 is 12 residues long. Trimming took off 3 bases at V and 5 bases at J, with 11 bases between the two ends. Germline loops: CDR1 SQVTM, CDR2 ANQGSEA. The CDR3 reads CSVDSSRDEQYF. The CDR3 DNA reads as TGCAGCGTTGACTCGTCGAGGGACGAGCAGTACTTC.

The chain combines TRBV19 with TRBJ2-7; 9 bases match TRBD1. Losses at the gene ends were 7 bases for V and 3 bases for J; bases not matched to a gene: 10. Germline-derived CDR1 and CDR2 are LNHDA and SQIVND (reference sequence). The CDR3 loop spans 15 amino acids. The CDR3 DNA reads TGTGCCAGTACTTCCCAGGACAGGGGACACTACGAGCAGTACTTC. Translation gives CASTSQDRGHYEQYF.

The V gene is TRBV3-1 (or the pseudogene TRBV3-2), the J gene TRBJ1-2; 12 nucleotides align to TRBD1. CDR3 length: 14 amino acids. From germline, CDR1 is LGHDT and CDR2 YNNKEL (reference sequence). V shed 3 bases and J 6 bases; nucleotides not matched to a gene: 2. The CDR3 is CASSQGQGANGYTF. CDR3 nucleotide sequence: TGTGCCAGCAGCCAGGGACAGGGGGCGAATGGCTACACCTTC.

In this sample, this clone turned up many times. The chain joins TRBV5-6 to TRBJ1-5, with unresolved D. CDR3 length: 12 residues. Germline assignment: CDR1 SGHDT and CDR2 YYEEEE. Trimming removed 2 bases from V and 7 bases from J, with 7 bases in between. CDR3 loop: CASSLTDQPQHF. The CDR3 DNA is TGTGCCAGCAGCTTAACAGACCAGCCCCAGCATTTT.

This rearrangement joins TRBV6-1 to TRBJ1-2, with D perhaps matching TRBD1 (6 bases). From germline, CDR1 is MNHNS and CDR2 SASEGT. V was pared by 2 bases and J by 8 bases, with 15 bases between. This CDR3 is 14 amino acids long. The CDR3 here is CASSEPPTGGGYTF. The CDR3 DNA sequence: TGTGCCAGCAGTGAACCCCCGACAGGCGGAGGCTACACCTTC.

The genes are TRBV28 and TRBJ2-7; 10 bases are a match to TRBD1. Unmatched junction bases numbered 9, after V lost 6 bases and J lost 4 bases. The CDR3 is 15 residues long. Germline CDR1 and CDR2: MDHEN and SYDVKM. CDR3 residues: CASRPRDRGLYEQYF. The CDR3 DNA is TGTGCCAGCAGGCCCCGGGACAGGGGTTTATACGAGCAGTACTTC. Complete variable domain (other parts from reference TRBV28 and TRBJ2-7): DVKVTQSSRYLVKRTGEKVFLECVQDMDHENMFWYRQDPGLGLRLIYFSYDVKMKEKGDIPEGYSVSREKKERFSLILESASTNQTSMYLCASRPRDRGLYEQYFGPGTRLTVT.

V is TRBV19 and J is TRBJ2-5, with a weak D call TRBD2 (5 bases). The CDR3 consists of 11 residues. V lost 4 bases and J lost 5, with 5 bases in between. Germline values: CDR1 LNHDA, CDR2 SQIVND (reference sequence). CDR3 sequence (DNA): TGTGCCAGTAGTAGAGGGGAGACCCAGTACTTC. It yields the protein CASSRGETQYF.

This clone was detected only a few times. The CDR3 protein is CASSITSGGRGDNEQFF. DNA for the CDR3: TGTGCCAGTAGTATAACTAGCGGGGGGAGGGGAGACAATGAGCAGTTCTTC. V and J are TRBV19 and TRBJ2-1; 12 nucleotides match TRBD2. From germline, CDR1 is LNHDA and CDR2 SQIVND (reference sequence). This CDR3 region has 17 residues. With 2 bases clipped from V and 5 bases from J, the junction kept 7 bases outside the gene matches.

As for this clone: In the same sample, other DNA sequences code for this CDR3. The chain combines TRBV7-2 with TRBJ2-5, with D tentatively TRBD2 (5 bases). There are 14 residues in the CDR3. With 5 bases removed from V and 2 bases from J, the gap between germline ends came to 12 bases. Germline V gives CDR1 SGHTA, CDR2 FQGNSA. This CDR3 reads CASSLRSGQETQYF. For the CDR3, the DNA is TGTGCCAGCAGCCTCCGAAGCGGTCAAGAGACCCAGTACTTC.

The V and J genes are TRBV11-3 and TRBJ2-7, with 12 bases aligning to TRBD1. Germline loops: CDR1 SGHNT, CDR2 YENEEA. Trimming removed 2 bases from V and 5 bases from J; junction bases left unmatched: 4. The CDR3 totals 15 residues. CDR3 residues: CASSLFGTGGNEQYF. The DNA of the CDR3 is TGTGCCAGCAGCTTATTCGGGACAGGGGGCAACGAGCAGTACTTC. The full variable domain, completed using reference TRBV11-3 and TRBJ2-7, is EAGVVQSPRYKIIEKKQPVAFWCNPISGHNTLYWYLQNLGQGPELLIRYENEEAVDDSQLPKDRFSAERLKGVDSTLKIQPAELGDSAVYLCASSLFGTGGNEQYFGPGTRLTVT.

The gene calls are TRBV19 and TRBJ2-6; TRBD1 agrees at 7 bases. The CDR3 contains 19 residues. The V gene's germline CDR1 is LNHDA and CDR2 SQIVND (reference sequence). V shed 5 bases, J shed 0 bases, and the junction held 13 bases outside the gene matches. In DNA, the CDR3 is TGTGCCAGTAGTCAACCGCCGGGACAGCGATTCTCTGGGGCCAACGTCCTGACTTTC. Translation gives CASSQPPGQRFSGANVLTF.

The CDR3 here is CASSPGQGTLFTGNTIYF. The CDR3 nucleotides are TGTGCCAGCTCACCGGGACAGGGGACTTTGTTCACTGGAAACACCATATATTTT. V usage is TRBV18 and J usage is TRBJ1-3; 10 positions match TRBD1. V dropped 3 bases and J dropped 2; count of bases not matched to a gene: 10. The CDR3 spans 18 residues. CDR1 KGHSH and CDR2 LQKENI come from the germline V gene.

The J gene is TRBJ1-1, the V gene TRBV30; D is unclear. The germline CDR1 and CDR2 sequences are GTSNPN and SVGIG (reference sequence). The germline V and J ends were trimmed by 4 bases and 2 bases, with 17 bases remaining between them. The CDR3 has 15 amino acids. In DNA, the CDR3 is TGTGCCTGGACTAGTCTCTCCGGCCTAAACACTGAAGCTTTCTTT. Amino acid sequence: CAWTSLSGLNTEAFF.

V is TRBV30 and J is TRBJ2-7; D possibly corresponds to TRBD1 (5 bases). Looked up from germline, CDR1 is GTSNPN and CDR2 is SVGIG (reference sequence). The CDR3 loop spans 17 amino acids. V shed 1 base and J shed 2 bases, with 21 bases lying between them. CDR3 protein: CAWSAIGWGLKTYEQYF. In DNA, the CDR3 is TGTGCCTGGAGTGCCATAGGGTGGGGCTTAAAAACCTACGAGCAGTACTTC.

This clone was detected a few times. The chain joins TRBV11-2 to TRBJ1-6; D not certain. Germline V CDR1 and CDR2: SGHAT, FQNNGV. V lost 0 bases to trimming and J lost 9 bases, with 18 bases between them. This CDR3 contains 17 residues. Here the CDR3 DNA reads TGTGCCAGCAGCTTAGAGGGTTTCCGGACGGGGATTTCACCCCTCCACTTT. Its translation: CASSLEGFRTGISPLHF.

The rearrangement uses TRBV30 and TRBJ2-1; a possible D gene is TRBD1 (6 bases). CDR3 length equals 16 residues. Germline V gene sequence: CDR1 GTSNPN, CDR2 SVGIG (reference sequence). V dropped 0 bases and J dropped 2 bases, with 14 bases sitting between them. CDR3 residues: CAWSVQDSDTYNEQFF. CDR3 coding DNA: TGTGCCTGGAGTGTACAGGACAGCGATACCTACAATGAGCAGTTCTTC.

This chain uses TRBV12-3 or TRBV12-4 with TRBJ1-6, with 9 bases fitting TRBD1. With V trimmed by 6 bases and J by 6 bases, 0 bases remained unmatched. The CDR3 has 13 amino acids. The CDR3 loop reads CASRTGGNSPLHF. CDR3 DNA: TGTGCCAGCAGGACAGGGGGTAATTCACCCCTCCACTTT.

This clone was recorded a few times. The chain recombines TRBV6-5 with TRBJ2-5; no reliable D call. Trimming removed 5 bases at V and 5 bases at J, with 15 bases between. The germline V gene has CDR1 MNHEY and CDR2 SVGAGI. The CDR3 extends over 14 amino acids. The CDR3 DNA is TGTGCCAGCAGTCTTAGGCCTCCTAGGGAGACCCAGTACTTC. This translates into CASSLRPPRETQYF.

This chain joins TRBV5-5 and TRBJ2-1; D possibly corresponds to TRBD2 (5 bases). Between the trimmed V and J ends, which lost 0 bases and 5 bases, there was a span of 18 bases. Germline V CDR1 and CDR2: SGHKS, YYEKEE (reference sequence). The CDR3 runs 17 residues. CDR3: CASSLALVAVGDNEQFF. CDR3 sequence (DNA): TGTGCCAGCAGCTTGGCCCTAGTGGCAGTGGGAGACAATGAGCAGTTCTTC.

The chain combines TRBV5-4 with TRBJ2-7; unclear D gene. V shed 2 bases and J shed 3 bases, with 9 bases lying between them. CDR1 and CDR2 from the germline V gene are SGHNT and YYREEE (reference sequence). The CDR3 covers 13 residues. CDR3 residues: CASSFGPGYEQYF. The DNA for the CDR3 is TGTGCCAGCAGCTTCGGTCCGGGCTACGAGCAGTACTTC.

The chain recombines TRBV11-2 with TRBJ2-3; 8 bases match TRBD2. CDR1 and CDR2 (germline): SGHAT, FQNNGV. V lost 10 bases to trimming and J lost 6 bases; unmatched junction nucleotides: 15. CDR3 size: 15 residues. DNA of the CDR3: TGTGCCATCCTCTTGCGGGGGGCCGGGTCGGATACGCAGTATTTT. It codes for CAILLRGAGSDTQYF. Using reference TRBV11-2 and TRBJ2-3 for the parts outside the CDR3, the full variable domain is EAGVAQSPRYKIIEKRQSVAFWCNPISGHATLYWYQQILGQGPKLLIQFQNNGVVDDSQLPKDRFSAERLKGVDSTLKIQPAKLEDSAVYLCAILLRGAGSDTQYFGPGTRLTVL.

The chain links TRBV3-1 (or the pseudogene TRBV3-2) to TRBJ2-5; TRBD2 might be the D (6 bases). CDR1 and CDR2 from the germline V gene are LGHDT and YNNKEL (reference sequence). The CDR3 sequence is 13 residues long. V lost 8 bases, J lost 0 bases, and 10 bases lay in between. The CDR3 DNA reads TGTGCCAGCGGGGGGAGGTACCAAGAGACCCAGTACTTC. It codes for CASGGRYQETQYF.

The chain joins TRBV19 to TRBJ2-2; D is perhaps TRBD2 (6 bases). V was shortened by 11 bases and J by 1 base, with 14 bases between the two germline ends. There are 14 residues in the CDR3. The germline CDR1 and CDR2 sequences are LNHDA and SQIVND (reference sequence). The chain's CDR3 is CAAGLGGNTGELFF. DNA of the CDR3: TGTGCCGCGGGGCTGGGGGGGAACACCGGGGAGCTGTTTTTT.

J is TRBJ1-5 and V is TRBV6-5; 7 bases are shared with TRBD1. The V gene's germline CDR1 is MNHEY and CDR2 SVGAGI. The CDR3 is 13 amino acids. The V segment lost 6 bases and the J segment 5 bases; nucleotides outside the gene matches: 4. CDR3 protein: CASRGTDHQPQHF. Written as DNA, the CDR3 is TGTGCCAGCAGGGGGACAGACCATCAGCCCCAGCATTTT.

The rearrangement links TRBV3-1 (or the pseudogene TRBV3-2) to TRBJ2-5; 9 bases fit TRBD1. CDR3 length equals 15 residues. Trimming at V came to 5 bases and at J to 3 bases, leaving 7 bases not matched to a gene. Germline lookup yields CDR1 LGHDT and CDR2 YNNKEL (reference sequence). CDR3 DNA sequence: TGTGCCAGCAGCTCACAGGGGGCCGGAAAAGAGACCCAGTACTTC. Translating it yields CASSSQGAGKETQYF.

The chain's CDR3 is CASSLGWGQDEKLFF. The CDR3 DNA sequence: TGTGCCAGCAGTCTAGGGTGGGGCCAGGATGAAAAACTGTTTTTT. This chain uses TRBV6-5 with TRBJ1-4; a possible D gene is TRBD1 (5 bases). Germline-derived CDR1 and CDR2 are MNHEY and SVGAGI. Trimming removed 5 bases at V and 6 bases at J, with 16 bases between. The CDR3 covers 15 residues.

The chain uses TRBV5-1 and TRBJ2-7, with 13 nucleotides matching TRBD2. The CDR3 extends over 15 amino acids. The germline CDR1 and CDR2 sequences are SGHRS and YFSETQ. V dropped 4 bases and J dropped 7; count of bases not matched to a gene: 8. The CDR3 region is CASSPGLAGPEEQYF. The CDR3, as DNA: TGCGCCAGCAGCCCGGGACTAGCGGGACCAGAAGAGCAGTACTTC. The variable domain in full, completed from reference TRBV5-1 and TRBJ2-7, reads KAGVTQTPRYLIKTRGQQVTLSCSPISGHRSVSWYQQTPGQGLQFLFEYFSETQRNKGNFPGRFSGRQFSNSRSEMNVSTLELGDSALYLCASSPGLAGPEEQYFGPGTRLTVT.